This TCR beta chain was retrieved from a study of shared clonotypes between healthy human individuals. This CDR3 has 17 amino acids. The V gene's germline CDR1 is SNHLY and CDR2 FYNNEI. Note on this clone: The antigen remains undetermined. The junction and the germline gene differ at one end; a read error may be behind it.

Study-level points and caveats: Rarefaction demonstrated incomplete sorted-subset sequencing despite large depth. Naive subsets usually exceeded memory subsets in estimated richness. A handful of donors held about 5.1% of naive CD4 clonotypes in common.

Here immunoSEQ multiplex PCR was the method, and the copy in TCRdb shows in-frame clones only, minus some. The sample lists some 700,000 clones; roughly 88% were seen once. The chain recombines TRBV2 with TRBJ2-5; D may be TRBD2 (6 bases). The specimen was memory CD8+ T cells from PBMCs. Subset in this sample: CD45RO+ cells pooled with CCR7-negative TemRA cells. This sequence originates from a man in his late teens or twenties in good health. Some clones in this sample may be carry-over from other donors' samples. Here the CDR3 DNA reads TGTGCCAGCAGAGAAGGAGCGTCTCGGGAGTATATAGAGACCCAGTACTTC. Amino acids: CASREGASREYIETQYF.